The subject of this entry is one TCR beta chain. CDR3 size: 17 residues. Trimming removed 3 bases at V and 0 bases at J, with 17 bases between. Germline V lookup: CDR1 SGHDT, CDR2 YYEEEE. The protocol was immunoSEQ multiplex PCR, while the TCRdb copy is restricted to in-frame clones and leaves out a portion. The data show about 98,000 clones, roughly 78% seen once. The data were obtained in a study of control samples from healthy donors and cancer patients. The rearrangement links TRBV5-6 to TRBJ2-3; possibly TRBD1 for D (6 bases). The receptor was derived from a man aged 55 to 69 in good health. The sequenced sample was blood. The CDR3 region is CASSWGLTEISTDTQYF. Here the CDR3 DNA reads TGTGCCAGCAGCTGGGGGCTGACGGAAATTAGCACAGATACGCAGTATTTT.